The subject of this entry is one T cell receptor (beta chain). Its antigen is unidentified. V gave up 3 bases and J gave up 1 base, with 16 bases separating them. The CDR3 contains 17 residues. In germline, CDR1 is LNHDA, CDR2 SQIVND (reference sequence). TCRbeta library preparation incorporated unique molecular identifiers. One entry per CDR3 protein, called by TCRdb with MiXCR from the PCR reads. The sample holds hundreds of thousands of distinct CDR3 sequences, 7.5% to 9.5% seen once. The data belong to a study of T-cell reconstitution after alpha-beta-depleted transplantation in children. Findings of the study overall: Surviving recipient T cells and thymic progenitors underlay high day-60 TCRbeta diversity in some patients. T-cell counts and diversity were attributed mostly to newly produced T cells one year after transplant. Several hundred expanded graft clones reportedly were the source of alpha-beta T cells about two months after transplant.

This rearrangement joins TRBV19 to TRBJ2-1, with D tentatively TRBD2 (6 bases). This clonotype was obtained from a male patient between 10 and 17 years old who had a stem cell transplant for acute lymphoblastic leukemia, so the T cells may come from the graft donor. This specimen consisted of PBMCs, mostly from graft donor cells, obtained 180 days after TCRalphabeta/CD19-depleted stem cell transplant. CDR3 loop: CASSMVGSRESYNEQFF. CDR3 DNA sequence: TGTGCCAGTAGTATGGTGGGTAGCCGGGAGTCCTACAATGAGCAGTTCTTC.